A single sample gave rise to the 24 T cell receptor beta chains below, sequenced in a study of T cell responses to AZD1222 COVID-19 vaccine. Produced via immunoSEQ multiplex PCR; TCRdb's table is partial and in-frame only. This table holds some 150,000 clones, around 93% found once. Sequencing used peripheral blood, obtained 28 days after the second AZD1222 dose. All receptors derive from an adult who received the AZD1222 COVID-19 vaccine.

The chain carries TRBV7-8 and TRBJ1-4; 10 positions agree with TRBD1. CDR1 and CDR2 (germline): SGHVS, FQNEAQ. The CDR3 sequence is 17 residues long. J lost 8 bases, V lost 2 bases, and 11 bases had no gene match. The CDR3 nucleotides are TGTGCCAGCAGCTTAAGGACCGCGACAGGGGGCGGCGAAAAACTGTTTTTT. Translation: CASSLRTATGGGEKLFF.

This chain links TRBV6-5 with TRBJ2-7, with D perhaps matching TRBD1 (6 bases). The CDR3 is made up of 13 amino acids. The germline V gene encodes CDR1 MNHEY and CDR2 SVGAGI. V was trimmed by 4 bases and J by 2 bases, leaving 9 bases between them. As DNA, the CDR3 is TGTGCCAGCAGTTTACAGGGCCCCTACGAGCAGTACTTC. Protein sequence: CASSLQGPYEQYF.

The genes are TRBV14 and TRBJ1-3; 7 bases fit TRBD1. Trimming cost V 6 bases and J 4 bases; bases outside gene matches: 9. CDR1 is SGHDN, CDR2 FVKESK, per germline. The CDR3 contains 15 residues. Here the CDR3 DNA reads TGTGCCAGCAGTCGCGACAGGGCGCGAGGAAACACCATATATTTT. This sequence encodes CASSRDRARGNTIYF. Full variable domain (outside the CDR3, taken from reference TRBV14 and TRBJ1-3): EAGVTQFPSHSVIEKGQTVTLRCDPISGHDNLYWYRRVMGKEIKFLLHFVKESKQDESGMPNNRFLAERTGGTYSTLKVQPAELEDSGVYFCASSRDRARGNTIYFGEGSWLTVV.

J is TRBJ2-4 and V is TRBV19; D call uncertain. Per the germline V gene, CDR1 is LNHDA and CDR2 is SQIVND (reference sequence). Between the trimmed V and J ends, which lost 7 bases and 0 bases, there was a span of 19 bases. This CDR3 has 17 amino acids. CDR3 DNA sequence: TGTGCCAGTACCCACCCCGGCGCAGGATTAGCCAAAAACATTCAGTACTTC. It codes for CASTHPGAGLAKNIQYF.

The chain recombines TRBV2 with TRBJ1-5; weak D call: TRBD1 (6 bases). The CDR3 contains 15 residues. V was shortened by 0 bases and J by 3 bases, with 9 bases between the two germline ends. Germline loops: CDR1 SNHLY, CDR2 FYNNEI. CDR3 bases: TGTGCCAGCAGTGAAGCAGGACAGTTCAATCAGCCCCAGCATTTT. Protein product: CASSEAGQFNQPQHF.

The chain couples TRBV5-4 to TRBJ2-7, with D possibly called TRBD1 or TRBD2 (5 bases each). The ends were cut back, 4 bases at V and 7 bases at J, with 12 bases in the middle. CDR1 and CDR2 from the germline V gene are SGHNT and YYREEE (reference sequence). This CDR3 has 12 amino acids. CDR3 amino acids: CASSQDWGEQYF. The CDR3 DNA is TGTGCCAGCAGCCAGGATTGGGGGGAGCAGTACTTC.

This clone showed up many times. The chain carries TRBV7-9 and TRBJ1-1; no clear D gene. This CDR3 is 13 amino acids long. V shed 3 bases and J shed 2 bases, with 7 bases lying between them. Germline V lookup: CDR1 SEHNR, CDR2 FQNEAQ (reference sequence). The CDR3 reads CASSFGANTEAFF. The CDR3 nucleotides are TGTGCCAGCAGCTTTGGCGCTAACACTGAAGCTTTCTTT.

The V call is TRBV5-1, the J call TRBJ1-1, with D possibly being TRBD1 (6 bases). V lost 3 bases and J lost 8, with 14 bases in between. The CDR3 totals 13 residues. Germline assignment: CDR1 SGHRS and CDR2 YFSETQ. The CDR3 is CASSSELQGEAFF. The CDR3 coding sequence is TGCGCCAGCAGCTCAGAACTACAGGGAGAAGCTTTCTTT.

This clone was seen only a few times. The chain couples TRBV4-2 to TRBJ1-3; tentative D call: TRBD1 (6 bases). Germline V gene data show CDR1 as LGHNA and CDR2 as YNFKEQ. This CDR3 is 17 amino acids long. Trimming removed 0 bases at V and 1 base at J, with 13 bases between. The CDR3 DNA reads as TGTGCCAGCAGCCAAGATGATGGGGGGCCTTCTGGAAACACCATATATTTT. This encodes CASSQDDGGPSGNTIYF.

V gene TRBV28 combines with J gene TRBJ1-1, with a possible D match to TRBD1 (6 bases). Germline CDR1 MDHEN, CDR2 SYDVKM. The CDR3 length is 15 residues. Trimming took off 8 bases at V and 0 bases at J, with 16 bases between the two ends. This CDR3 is CASEPWGHLNTEAFF. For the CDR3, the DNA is TGTGCCAGCGAACCATGGGGACACCTGAACACTGAAGCTTTCTTT.

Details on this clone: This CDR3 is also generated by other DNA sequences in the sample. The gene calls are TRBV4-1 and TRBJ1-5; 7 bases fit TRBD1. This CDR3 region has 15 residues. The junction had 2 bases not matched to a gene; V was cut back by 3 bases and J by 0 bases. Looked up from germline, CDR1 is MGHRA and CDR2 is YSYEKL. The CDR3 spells CASSQGQTSNQPQHF. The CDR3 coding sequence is TGCGCCAGCAGCCAGGGACAGACTAGCAATCAGCCCCAGCATTTT.

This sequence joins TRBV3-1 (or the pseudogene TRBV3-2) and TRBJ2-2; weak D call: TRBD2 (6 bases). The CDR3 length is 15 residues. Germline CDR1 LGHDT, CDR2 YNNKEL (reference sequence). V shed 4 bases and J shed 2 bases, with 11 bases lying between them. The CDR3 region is CASSRGTLNTGELFF. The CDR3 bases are TGTGCCAGCAGCCGCGGGACTTTAAACACCGGGGAGCTGTTTTTT.

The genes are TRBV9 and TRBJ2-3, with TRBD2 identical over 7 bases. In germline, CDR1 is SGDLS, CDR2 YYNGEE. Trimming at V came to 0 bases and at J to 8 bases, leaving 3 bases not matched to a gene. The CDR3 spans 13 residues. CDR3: CASSVGGSGTQYF. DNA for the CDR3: TGTGCCAGCAGCGTAGGCGGGAGCGGTACGCAGTATTTT.

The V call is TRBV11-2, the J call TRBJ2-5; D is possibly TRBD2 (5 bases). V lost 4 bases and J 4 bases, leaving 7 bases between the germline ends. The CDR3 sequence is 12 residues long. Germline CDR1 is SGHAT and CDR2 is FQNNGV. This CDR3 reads CASSWERETQYF. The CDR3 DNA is TGTGCCAGCAGCTGGGAGAGAGAGACCCAGTACTTC.

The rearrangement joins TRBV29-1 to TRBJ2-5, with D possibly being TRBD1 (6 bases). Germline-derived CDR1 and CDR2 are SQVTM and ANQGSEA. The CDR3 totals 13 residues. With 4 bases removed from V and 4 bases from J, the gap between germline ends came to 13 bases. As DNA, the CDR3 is TGCAGCGTTGTTAGGCAGGGGCGAGAGACCCAGTACTTC. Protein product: CSVVRQGRETQYF.

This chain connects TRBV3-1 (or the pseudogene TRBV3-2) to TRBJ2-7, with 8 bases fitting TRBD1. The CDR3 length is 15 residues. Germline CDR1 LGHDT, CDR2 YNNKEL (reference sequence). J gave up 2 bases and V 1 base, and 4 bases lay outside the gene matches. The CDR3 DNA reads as TGTGCCAGCAGCCAAGCAGGGGGCTCCCCCTACGAGCAGTACTTC. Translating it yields CASSQAGGSPYEQYF.

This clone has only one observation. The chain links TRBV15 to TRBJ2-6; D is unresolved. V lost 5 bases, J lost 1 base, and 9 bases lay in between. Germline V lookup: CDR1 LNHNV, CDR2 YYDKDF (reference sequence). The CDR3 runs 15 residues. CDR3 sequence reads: CATSERRSGANVLTF. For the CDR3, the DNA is TGTGCCACCAGCGAAAGAAGATCTGGGGCCAACGTCCTGACTTTC.

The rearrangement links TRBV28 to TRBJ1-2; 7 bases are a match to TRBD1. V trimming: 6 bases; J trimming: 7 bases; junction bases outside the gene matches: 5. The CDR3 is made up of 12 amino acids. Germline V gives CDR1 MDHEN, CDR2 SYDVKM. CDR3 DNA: TGTGCCAGCAGCCAGGGGGAAGGTGGCTACACCTTC. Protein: CASSQGEGGYTF.

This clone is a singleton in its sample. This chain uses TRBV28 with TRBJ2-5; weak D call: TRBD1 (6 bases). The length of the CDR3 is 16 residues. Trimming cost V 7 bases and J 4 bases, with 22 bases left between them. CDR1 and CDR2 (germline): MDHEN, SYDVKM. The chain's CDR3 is CASIAIGTRGIETQYF. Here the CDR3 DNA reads TGTGCCAGCATAGCAATTGGGACCAGGGGAATAGAGACCCAGTACTTC.

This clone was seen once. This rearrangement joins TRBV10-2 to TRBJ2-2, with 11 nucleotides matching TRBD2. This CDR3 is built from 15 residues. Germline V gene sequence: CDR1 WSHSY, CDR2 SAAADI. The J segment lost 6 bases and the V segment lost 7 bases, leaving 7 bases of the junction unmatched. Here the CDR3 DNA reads TGCGCCAGCACCCTAGCGGGAGGTACCGCCGGGGAGCTGTTTTTT. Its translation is CASTLAGGTAGELFF.

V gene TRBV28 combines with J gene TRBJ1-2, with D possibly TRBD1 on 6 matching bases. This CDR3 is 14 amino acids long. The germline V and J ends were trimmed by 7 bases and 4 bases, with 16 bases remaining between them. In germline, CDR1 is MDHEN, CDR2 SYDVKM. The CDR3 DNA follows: TGTGCCAGCACTCCTCCGGGGGCAAGCTATGGCTACACCTTC. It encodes CASTPPGASYGYTF.

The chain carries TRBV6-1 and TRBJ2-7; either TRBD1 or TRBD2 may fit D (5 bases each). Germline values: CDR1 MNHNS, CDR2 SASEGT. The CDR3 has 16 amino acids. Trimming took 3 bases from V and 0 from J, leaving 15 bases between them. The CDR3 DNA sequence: TGTGCCAGCAGTGATCAACCCGGGACGGTCTCCTACGAGCAGTACTTC. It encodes CASSDQPGTVSYEQYF.

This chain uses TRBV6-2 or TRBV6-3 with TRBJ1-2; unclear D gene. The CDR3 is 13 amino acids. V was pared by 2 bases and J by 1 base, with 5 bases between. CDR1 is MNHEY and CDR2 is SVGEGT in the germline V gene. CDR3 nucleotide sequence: TGTGCCAGCAGTTACACGGATAACTATGGCTACACCTTC. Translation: CASSYTDNYGYTF.

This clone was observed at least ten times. The CDR3 region is CASSLAGGTDTQYF. The CDR3 region has the DNA TGTGCCAGCAGCTTAGCCGGGGGCACAGATACGCAGTATTTT. V usage is TRBV7-3 and J usage is TRBJ2-3; TRBD2 is a possible D gene (5 bases). V gave up 2 bases and J gave up 1 base, with 7 bases separating them. Per the germline V gene, CDR1 is SGHTA and CDR2 is FQGTGA. This CDR3 is 14 amino acids long.